These 27 T cell receptor beta chains came from one sample sequenced in a study of blood T cells in healthy people across ages. Primers used in a second PCR of about 6 to 11 cycles were a sample-barcoded 5' primer and a J-beta primer mix. TCRdb re-called the 5' RACE reads through MiXCR, storing one row per CDR3 protein. Counted here are 650,000 to 950,000 distinct CDR3 sequences, roughly 44% occurring once; the ten biggest clones make up roughly a fifth. Sample: blood. All receptors derive from a man between 60 and 75 years old in good health.

The rearrangement joins TRBV6-5 to TRBJ1-6; no clear D. Germline V lookup: CDR1 MNHEY, CDR2 SVGAGI. CDR3 length equals 14 residues. The V and J ends lost 7 bases and 7 bases respectively, with 14 bases between them. Here the CDR3 DNA reads TGTGCCAGCAAGGACGGCAGACGAAATTCACCCCTCCACTTT. Encoded protein: CASKDGRRNSPLHF.

The sample holds many counts of this clonotype. The chain employs TRBV7-2 and TRBJ2-5; D may be TRBD2 (6 bases). The CDR3 has 13 residues. Trimming removed 5 bases from V and 4 bases from J, with 11 bases in between. Per the germline V gene, CDR1 is SGHTA and CDR2 is FQGNSA. DNA for the CDR3: TGTGCCAGCAGCCGGAGGGTAGGAGAGACCCAGTACTTC. Encoded protein: CASSRRVGETQYF. The variable domain in full, with the rest retrieved from reference TRBV7-2 and TRBJ2-5, is GAGVSQSPSNKVTEKGKDVELRCDPISGHTALYWYRQSLGQGLEFLIYFQGNSAPDKSGLPSDRFSAERTGGSVSTLTIQRTQQEDSAVYLCASSRRVGETQYFGPGTRLLVL.

This clonotype was observed a handful of times. The V gene is TRBV27, the J gene TRBJ1-2, with D unresolved. V was trimmed by 4 bases and J by 5 bases, leaving 17 bases between them. Germline V CDR1 and CDR2: MNHEY, SMNVEV (reference sequence). CDR3 length: 15 amino acids. CDR3 nucleotides: TGTGCCAGCAGTTGGAACCGGGGATGGAAGTATGGCTACACCTTC. This gives the protein CASSWNRGWKYGYTF.

This chain connects TRBV9 to TRBJ2-1; D may be TRBD2 (6 bases). CDR3 length: 17 residues. The germline V gene encodes CDR1 SGDLS and CDR2 YYNGEE. With 4 bases removed from V and 2 bases from J, the gap between germline ends came to 19 bases. DNA of the CDR3: TGTGCCAGCAGCCCCCGCGGGAATGGCCGTACCTACAATGAGCAGTTCTTC. It is translated as CASSPRGNGRTYNEQFF.

Comment on this clonotype: One junction end does not reproduce the germline sequence, and a read error may be involved. The chain combines TRBV4-3 with TRBJ1-6, with a weak D call TRBD1 (5 bases). Germline V gene lookup returns CDR1 LGHNA and CDR2 YSLEER. The CDR3 totals 15 residues. CDR3 protein: CTSSQAQGLVSPLHF. DNA for the CDR3: TGCACCAGCAGCCAAGCTCAGGGCCTGGTGTCGCCCCTCCACTTT.

V is TRBV4-3 and J is TRBJ2-1; TRBD2 matches 10 bases. From germline, CDR1 is LGHNA and CDR2 YSLEER. The CDR3 is 17 residues long. V shed 3 bases and J 4 bases; nucleotides not matched to a gene: 9. The CDR3 bases are TGCGCCAGCAGCCACGCTAGGCTAGCGGGGGAGTACAATGAGCAGTTCTTC. It yields the protein CASSHARLAGEYNEQFF.

This clonotype was counted between two and nine times. The chain combines TRBV14 with TRBJ1-4; TRBD1 matches 9 bases. The junction had 8 bases not matched to a gene; V was cut back by 4 bases and J by 8 bases. The length of the CDR3 is 15 residues. The germline gives CDR1 SGHDN, CDR2 FVKESK. The CDR3 region has the DNA TGTGCCAGCAGCCGCTCCGGGACAGGGAGAGAAAAACTGTTTTTT. This codes for CASSRSGTGREKLFF.

The V and J genes are TRBV5-1 and TRBJ1-2; the D is unclear. V lost 4 bases to trimming and J lost 9 bases, with 13 bases between them. Germline loops: CDR1 SGHRS, CDR2 YFSETQ. The CDR3 is made up of 12 amino acids. CDR3 nucleotides: TGCGCCAGCAGCGGGAGAGGTCATAGCTACACCTTC. Translating gives CASSGRGHSYTF.

The J gene is TRBJ2-3, the V gene TRBV6-1, with 7 bases lining up with TRBD1. The CDR3 extends over 14 amino acids. Per germline, CDR1 MNHNS and CDR2 SASEGT. Unmatched junction bases numbered 2, after V lost 0 bases and J lost 5 bases. The CDR3 loop reads CASSEARQGDTQYF. The CDR3 nucleotides are TGTGCCAGCAGTGAAGCCAGACAGGGAGATACGCAGTATTTT.

The J gene is TRBJ1-1, the V gene TRBV20-1; D gene ambiguous. This CDR3 is 14 amino acids long. V was trimmed by 4 bases and J by 0 bases, leaving 12 bases between them. Germline V lookup: CDR1 DFQATT, CDR2 SNEGSKA (reference sequence). The CDR3 here is CSAISSGVNTEAFF. The DNA for the CDR3 is TGCAGTGCTATTTCCAGTGGGGTGAACACTGAAGCTTTCTTT.

This clonotype occurred a few times. CDR3 loop: CASSRPGQFSEQYF. CDR3 DNA sequence: TGTGCCAGCAGTCGACCGGGACAGTTCTCTGAGCAGTACTTC. The J gene is TRBJ2-7, the V gene TRBV6-2 or TRBV6-3, with 7 bases that match TRBD1. The V gene's germline CDR1 is MNHEY and CDR2 SVGEGT. Losses at the gene ends were 5 bases for V and 7 bases for J; bases not matched to a gene: 11. This CDR3 spans 14 amino acids.

The chain couples TRBV12-3 or TRBV12-4 to TRBJ2-5; 10 bases align to TRBD1. Judging by the DNA end, TRBJ2-4 fits better; the J call may be wrong. The CDR3 spans 15 residues. CDR3 protein: CASSPRDRGENIQYF. The DNA for the CDR3 is TGTGCCAGCAGTCCCCGGGACAGGGGAGAGAACATTCAGTACTTC.

This clonotype was seen a handful of times. The chain recombines TRBV4-3 with TRBJ2-5; maybe TRBD2 (5 bases). This CDR3 has 14 amino acids. The V end lost 1 base, the J end lost 4 bases, and 10 bases lay between the germline ends. Germline assignment: CDR1 LGHNA and CDR2 YSLEER. The chain's CDR3 is CASSQVPSRETQYF. The CDR3 region has the DNA TGCGCCAGCAGCCAAGTTCCTAGCCGAGAGACCCAGTACTTC.

This clonotype was seen more than once but under ten times. The genes are TRBV4-3 and TRBJ2-7, with 10 bases matching TRBD1. The ends lost 0 bases at V and 4 bases at J; junction bases unmatched: 6. The germline V gene encodes CDR1 LGHNA and CDR2 YSLEER. The CDR3 sequence is 16 residues long. The CDR3 sequence: CASSQEITGQGYEQYF. CDR3 in DNA: TGCGCCAGCAGCCAAGAAATAACGGGACAGGGGTACGAGCAGTACTTC.

The chain recombines TRBV11-1 with TRBJ2-1; the D gene is possibly TRBD1 (5 bases). The CDR3 runs 15 residues. V lost 1 base and J lost 9, with 16 bases in between. Germline values: CDR1 SGHAT, CDR2 FQDESV (reference sequence). CDR3 nucleotides: TGTGCCAGCAGCTTAGTGTTGACAGCCTCAACTGAGCAGTTCTTC. This codes for CASSLVLTASTEQFF.

The chain links TRBV5-1 to TRBJ2-1; possible D gene TRBD2, 6 bases. The germline gives CDR1 SGHRS, CDR2 YFSETQ. Trimming took 7 bases from V and 0 from J, leaving 11 bases between them. The CDR3 has 14 residues. In DNA, the CDR3 is TGCGCCAGCCAGGAGCGGGTCTCCTACAATGAGCAGTTCTTC. Translated: CASQERVSYNEQFF.

The chain employs TRBV30 and TRBJ2-2; 7 nucleotides line up with TRBD2. J was trimmed by 5 bases and V by 7 bases; bases with no gene match: 7. Germline V CDR1 and CDR2: GTSNPN, SVGIG (reference sequence). CDR3 length: 13 amino acids. The CDR3 region has the DNA TGTGCCTACGCAGGGAGGGTGACCGGGGAGCTGTTTTTT. This gives the protein CAYAGRVTGELFF.

The chain is built from TRBV2 and TRBJ2-1; D remains ambiguous. The last part of the DNA fits TRBJ2-7 better; the J call may be wrong. CDR1 and CDR2 from the germline V gene are SNHLY and FYNNEI. The CDR3 consists of 14 residues. The CDR3 sequence: CASSDSSSYNEQYF. As DNA, the CDR3 is TGTGCCAGCAGTGACTCAAGCTCCTACAATGAGCAGTACTTC.

The chain combines TRBV28 with TRBJ2-3; no clear D gene. Germline CDR1 MDHEN, CDR2 SYDVKM. The CDR3 runs 13 residues. The V and J ends lost 4 bases and 6 bases respectively, with 11 bases between them. The CDR3 loop is CASSSTQVDTQYF. In DNA, the CDR3 is TGTGCCAGCAGTTCAACCCAGGTCGATACGCAGTATTTT.

The rearrangement joins TRBV11-2 to TRBJ2-1; D remains unclear. The CDR3 has 15 residues. Germline CDR1 is SGHAT and CDR2 is FQNNGV. Deletions cut 3 bases from V and 7 bases from J, with 16 bases between. The CDR3 region is CASSFRRPYGNEQFF. The CDR3 DNA reads as TGTGCCAGCAGCTTCCGACGACCTTATGGAAATGAGCAGTTCTTC.

This chain uses TRBV20-1 with TRBJ1-5; 7 bases map to TRBD1. V gave up 7 bases and J gave up 3 bases; unmatched junction bases: 6. CDR1 and CDR2 from the germline V gene are DFQATT and SNEGSKA (reference sequence). CDR3 size: 13 residues. DNA of the CDR3: TGCAGTGTTCGGGACAGCCCCAATCAGCCCCAGCATTTT. Amino acids: CSVRDSPNQPQHF.

CDR3 sequence reads: CASSRRSSYNEQFF. The CDR3 bases are TGTGCCAGCAGTCGACGGAGCTCCTACAATGAGCAGTTCTTC. The chain carries TRBV6-5 and TRBJ2-1; no firm D call. Germline assignment: CDR1 MNHEY and CDR2 SVGAGI. CDR3 length: 14 amino acids. With 5 bases removed from V and 0 bases from J, the gap between germline ends came to 8 bases.

The chain is built from TRBV7-9 and TRBJ1-2; 10 bases fit TRBD1. Germline trimming cut 6 bases from V and 1 base from J; bases unmatched to any gene: 5. This CDR3 has 15 residues. CDR1 is SEHNR and CDR2 is FQNEAQ in the germline V gene (reference sequence). The DNA of the CDR3 is TGTGCCAGCAGAAAAGACAGGGGGCTTAACTATGGCTACACCTTC. Its translation is CASRKDRGLNYGYTF.

This clonotype was seen a few times. The rearrangement uses TRBV29-1 and TRBJ2-7, with 8 bases that match TRBD1. Trimming removed 8 bases from V and 5 bases from J; junction bases left unmatched: 8. The CDR3 is 12 residues long. The germline CDR1 and CDR2 sequences are SQVTM and ANQGSEA. The CDR3 coding sequence is TGCAGCATCAGACAGGGGCACCACGAGCAGTACTTC. Encoded protein: CSIRQGHHEQYF.

This sequence joins TRBV2 and TRBJ2-7; TRBD1 matches 9 bases. Germline V lookup: CDR1 SNHLY, CDR2 FYNNEI. The length of the CDR3 is 14 residues. V lost 3 bases and J lost 6; bases outside the gene matches: 6. The CDR3 protein is CASSEPGQGIEQYF. As DNA, the CDR3 is TGTGCCAGCAGTGAGCCGGGACAGGGAATCGAGCAGTACTTC. The variable domain in full, completed from reference TRBV2 and TRBJ2-7, reads EPEVTQTPSHQVTQMGQEVILRCVPISNHLYFYWYRQILGQKVEFLVSFYNNEISEKSEIFDDQFSVERPDGSNFTLKIRSTKLEDSAMYFCASSEPGQGIEQYFGPGTRLTVT.

This clonotype has just a few counts. The chain couples TRBV11-2 to TRBJ2-5; maybe TRBD1 (5 bases). Deletions cut 5 bases from V and 2 bases from J, with 12 bases between. The CDR3 is made up of 14 amino acids. Germline V CDR1 and CDR2: SGHAT, FQNNGV. The CDR3 is CASSHKTEQETQYF. As DNA, the CDR3 is TGTGCCAGCAGCCACAAGACAGAGCAAGAGACCCAGTACTTC.

The chain recombines TRBV5-1 with TRBJ2-2; D may be TRBD1 (6 bases). The V end lost 5 bases, the J end lost 6 bases, and 17 bases lay between the germline ends. Germline CDR1 SGHRS, CDR2 YFSETQ. This CDR3 spans 15 amino acids. The CDR3 sequence is CASSVGQGFSGELFF. Written as DNA, the CDR3 is TGCGCCAGCAGTGTCGGGCAGGGGTTCTCCGGGGAGCTGTTTTTT. Filled out from reference TRBV5-1 and TRBJ2-2, the complete variable domain reads KAGVTQTPRYLIKTRGQQVTLSCSPISGHRSVSWYQQTPGQGLQFLFEYFSETQRNKGNFPGRFSGRQFSNSRSEMNVSTLELGDSALYLCASSVGQGFSGELFFGEGSRLTVL.